The 7 T cell receptor beta chains given below trace back to one sample, sequenced in a study of CD8+ T cells in alopecia areata (dated by TCRdb to the late 2010s). The sample's time point label, in plain terms: baseline before oral tofacitinib. The protocol used for the library was the immunoSEQ multiplex PCR assay. To provide template for TCR sequencing, every sample had RNA extracted and reverse transcribed into cDNA. TCRdb carries this immuneACCESS record with in-frame sequences only. Its versions omit some clonotypes, under half of them owing to an unresolved V gene in the studies checked, with the rest unexplained. This sample comprises about 200,000 clones, around three fifths of them detected only once. Of the sample, just over 0.45% falls within the top ten clones. The sequencing here drew on CD4+ T cells sorted from blood, taken at week 0. The origin of the receptors is a human donor with alopecia areata.

This rearrangement joins TRBV27 to TRBJ2-1, with D tentatively TRBD1 (5 bases). Germline-derived CDR1 and CDR2 are MNHEY and SMNVEV (reference sequence). The CDR3 extends over 13 amino acids. V dropped 2 bases and J dropped 6 bases, with 8 bases sitting between them. The CDR3: CASSLPQGNEQFF. DNA of the CDR3: TGTGCCAGCAGTTTACCTCAGGGCAATGAGCAGTTCTTC.

The V gene is TRBV2, the J gene TRBJ2-2; D gene unclear. CDR3 length equals 14 residues. The germline CDR1 and CDR2 sequences are SNHLY and FYNNEI. The V and J ends lost 5 bases and 4 bases respectively, with 11 bases between them. The CDR3: CASSLDTVTGELFF. The CDR3 coding sequence is TGTGCCAGCAGTCTAGACACTGTCACCGGGGAGCTGTTTTTT.

CDR3 DNA: TGTGCCAGCGGTCGAGGGGACGGGAATAACTATGGCTACACCTTC. Translating gives CASGRGDGNNYGYTF. This rearrangement joins TRBV6-4 to TRBJ1-2; D is perhaps TRBD1 (5 bases). Germline V CDR1 and CDR2: MRHNA, SNTAGT. V was pared by 8 bases and J by 1 base, with 17 bases between. This CDR3 contains 15 residues.

The chain has TRBV27 and TRBJ2-7; D might be TRBD1 (5 bases). Germline assignment: CDR1 MNHEY and CDR2 SMNVEV (reference sequence). The CDR3 spans 14 residues. Between the trimmed V and J ends, which lost 5 bases and 0 bases, there was a span of 11 bases. CDR3 bases: TGTGCCAGCAGTCCAGGGTTCCCCTCCTACGAGCAGTACTTC. It encodes CASSPGFPSYEQYF.

The V gene is TRBV7-8, the J gene TRBJ2-2, with a weak D call TRBD2 (7 bases). The germline V and J ends were trimmed by 1 base and 4 bases, with 13 bases remaining between them. The germline V gene encodes CDR1 SGHVS and CDR2 FQNEAQ. The CDR3 is 16 residues long. The CDR3 bases are TGTGCCAGCAGCTTAGGGCGGGGGACATCCACCGGGGAGCTGTTTTTT. Its translation: CASSLGRGTSTGELFF.

This clone was observed once. V gene TRBV2 combines with J gene TRBJ1-5; the D gene is possibly TRBD1 (6 bases). CDR3 length: 14 residues. Germline V gene sequence: CDR1 SNHLY, CDR2 FYNNEI. Deletions cut 5 bases from V and 5 bases from J, with 13 bases between. Here the CDR3 DNA reads TGTGCCAGCAGTAGACGACAGGTTGATCAGCCCCAGCATTTT. This gives the protein CASSRRQVDQPQHF. Complete variable domain (other parts from reference TRBV2 and TRBJ1-5): EPEVTQTPSHQVTQMGQEVILRCVPISNHLYFYWYRQILGQKVEFLVSFYNNEISEKSEIFDDQFSVERPDGSNFTLKIRSTKLEDSAMYFCASSRRQVDQPQHFGDGTRLSIL.

At least ten counts were recorded for this clone. CDR3 protein: CASLLIQPQHF. CDR3 DNA sequence: TGTGCCAGCTTGCTGATTCAGCCCCAGCATTTT. The chain uses TRBV19 and TRBJ1-5; D is ambiguous. V shed 9 bases and J shed 6 bases, with 9 bases lying between them. Germline CDR1 and CDR2: LNHDA and SQIVND (reference sequence). The CDR3 spans 11 residues.